This T cell receptor beta chain derives from a study of CD8+ T cells in alopecia areata. Extracted RNA was reverse transcribed into cDNA, the sequencing template. Sequencing was performed with immunoSEQ multiplex PCR; in TCRdb, only in-frame clones are kept and a portion is missing. The sample lists around 300,000 clones, approximately 60% occurring once. Deletions cut 6 bases from V and 5 bases from J, with 14 bases between. The CDR3 runs 12 residues. Germline V CDR1 and CDR2: SQVTM, ANQGSEA. The sample holds one count of this clone. Treatment defined: oral pan-JAK inhibitor, 5-10 mg twice daily. The sequenced sample was CD4+ T cells sorted from blood, obtained at week 52, from a patient treated with tofacitinib. The source of this sequence is a human donor with alopecia areata. The rearrangement links TRBV29-1 to TRBJ2-7; D is perhaps TRBD2 (6 bases). The CDR3 region is CSVSVEGDEQYF. In nucleotides, the CDR3 is TGCAGCGTGTCGGTGGAGGGCGACGAGCAGTACTTC.